These 10 T cell receptor beta chains originate from one sample sequenced in a study of T cell repertoires in cytomegalovirus infection. TCRdb reprocessed the reads via MiXCR and lists one record per CDR3 protein. The profile shows about 160,000 distinct CDR3 sequences, approximately 17% of them singletons. Source material: CD8+ T cells from PBMCs. Receptor source: a human donor in good health (CMV status not recorded). Some clones in this sample may be carry-over from other donors' samples.

V usage is TRBV7-9 and J usage is TRBJ2-3; D is uncertain. The length of the CDR3 is 10 residues. CDR1 is SEHNR, CDR2 FQNEAQ, per germline (reference sequence). Deletions cut 5 bases from V and 6 bases from J, with 3 bases between. CDR3 nucleotides: TGTGCCAGCAGCGTCGATACGCAGTATTTT. This encodes CASSVDTQYF.

This clonotype was seen only a few times. This chain uses TRBV6-1 with TRBJ2-3, with 8 bases identical to TRBD1. Germline V CDR1 and CDR2: MNHNS, SASEGT. With 6 bases clipped from V and 2 bases from J, the junction kept 10 bases outside the gene matches. CDR3 length equals 16 residues. The CDR3 reads CASSSGAGGYTDTQYF. The CDR3 coding sequence is TGTGCCAGCAGCTCAGGGGCAGGGGGCTACACAGATACGCAGTATTTT.

This chain connects TRBV6-5 to TRBJ2-3; 10 nucleotides align to TRBD2. The CDR3 consists of 14 residues. The V gene's germline CDR1 is MNHEY and CDR2 SVGAGI. V shed 5 bases, J shed 5 bases, and the junction held 4 bases outside the gene matches. The CDR3 nucleotides are TGTGCCAGCAGTAGCGGGGGGGCCCAAGATACGCAGTATTTT. This codes for CASSSGGAQDTQYF.

This clonotype occurred a few times. The chain is built from TRBV5-4 and TRBJ2-4; possibly TRBD1 or TRBD2 for D (5 bases each). This CDR3 is 15 amino acids long. Trimming removed 4 bases from V and 0 bases from J, with 11 bases in between. Germline V gene lookup returns CDR1 SGHNT and CDR2 YYREEE (reference sequence). In DNA, the CDR3 is TGTGCCAGCAGCCAAGTTGGGGGAGCCAAAAACATTCAGTACTTC. Translated, it gives CASSQVGGAKNIQYF.

This clonotype was counted a few times. V gene TRBV7-2 combines with J gene TRBJ2-1, with D perhaps matching TRBD2 (6 bases). This CDR3 comprises 15 residues. The V end was cut by 1 base, the J end by 7 bases, with 14 bases between. Per germline, CDR1 SGHTA and CDR2 FQGNSA. CDR3 sequence (DNA): TGTGCCAGCAGCTTAGGGTCGACTAGAAGAAATGAGCAGTTCTTC. Its protein is CASSLGSTRRNEQFF.

This clonotype was recorded a few times. This chain links TRBV6-2 or TRBV6-3 with TRBJ2-1; 9 bases align to TRBD2. The V and J ends lost 6 bases and 2 bases, in that order; junction bases with no gene match: 8. This CDR3 comprises 16 residues. Germline V CDR1 and CDR2: MNHEY, SVGEGT. The CDR3 sequence: CASRHKLAGAYNEQFF. The CDR3 nucleotides read TGTGCCAGCAGACACAAACTAGCGGGCGCCTACAATGAGCAGTTCTTC.

This rearrangement joins TRBV9 to TRBJ2-7; the D is unclear. CDR3 length: 14 residues. From germline, CDR1 is SGDLS and CDR2 YYNGEE. Trimming took off 2 bases at V and 3 bases at J, with 12 bases between the two ends. The CDR3, as DNA: TGTGCCAGCAGCGTTTGGCAGAACGACTACGAGCAGTACTTC. Translated: CASSVWQNDYEQYF.

The chain is built from TRBV12-3 or TRBV12-4 and TRBJ2-4; D tentatively reads TRBD1 or TRBD2 (5 bases each). V was cut by 4 bases and J by 11 bases, with 9 bases left in between. The CDR3 is made up of 11 amino acids. Here the CDR3 reads CASSSGPVQYF. The CDR3, as DNA: TGTGCCAGCAGTTCGGGACCGGTTCAGTACTTC.

This clonotype has only one observation. The V and J genes are TRBV4-1 and TRBJ1-5, with TRBD1 as a possible D gene (5 bases). CDR1 and CDR2 from the germline V gene are MGHRA and YSYEKL. V was trimmed by 1 base and J by 6 bases, leaving 13 bases between them. This CDR3 has 15 amino acids. The CDR3 DNA reads as TGCGCCAGCAGCCAAGTTTTAAGGGGTGGTCAGCCCCAGCATTTT. This translates into CASSQVLRGGQPQHF.

This clonotype is medium-sized (0.01 to 0.1%) in the sample. This rearrangement joins TRBV7-2 to TRBJ2-3; TRBD2 matches at 9 bases. Germline values: CDR1 SGHTA, CDR2 FQGNSA. CDR3 length: 16 residues. Trimming removed 2 bases from V and 4 bases from J; junction bases left unmatched: 7. This CDR3 reads CASSLWLAGLPDTQYF. The CDR3 nucleotides are TGTGCCAGCAGCTTATGGCTAGCGGGGCTCCCAGATACGCAGTATTTT. Together with reference TRBV7-2 and TRBJ2-3, the CDR3 gives the full variable domain: GAGVSQSPSNKVTEKGKDVELRCDPISGHTALYWYRQSLGQGLEFLIYFQGNSAPDKSGLPSDRFSAERTGGSVSTLTIQRTQQEDSAVYLCASSLWLAGLPDTQYFGPGTRLTVL.